This is a list of T cell receptor beta chains from one sample in a study of control samples from healthy donors and cancer patients. The method was immunoSEQ multiplex PCR; TCRdb's version includes in-frame clones alone and lacks a portion of them. Seen here are roughly 130,000 clones, approximately 89% observed once, and the top ten hold more than 6.5%. Sequenced input: blood. These TCRs come from a young man in good health. The CDR3 runs from the conserved cysteine through the conserved F or W. D genes are given only for firm matches. The size entry is marked missing in some rows and otherwise reads once, few, many or a size class.

>-|TRBJ1-2|TRBV6-5|-
TGTGCCAGCAGTTACTCGATAGCGGGCCGGGGCTACACCTTC
CASSYSIAGRGYTF
>-|TRBJ2-1|TRBV5-4|TRBD1
TGTGCCAGCAGCCGAGGACAGGGAAACTACAATGAGCAGTTCTTC
CASSRGQGNYNEQFF
>-|TRBJ1-1|TRBV10-3|-
TGTGCCATCAGTGAGGATACGAACACTGAAGCTTTCTTT
CAISEDTNTEAFF
>-|TRBJ2-1|TRBV5-6|-
TGTGCCAGCAGCTTTGGGACGTACCACAATGAGCAGTTCTTC
CASSFGTYHNEQFF
>-|TRBJ1-1|TRBV15|-
TGTGCCACCAGCAGAGTTTGGGGGTCCACTGAAGCTTTCTTT
CATSRVWGSTEAFF
>-|TRBJ1-6|TRBV3-1/TRBV3-2|-
TGTGCCAGCAGTCCCGAGACAGGAGTTAATTCACCCCTCCACTTT
CASSPETGVNSPLHF
>-|TRBJ2-5|TRBV6-5|-
TGTGCCAGCAGCGCCGGGGGGCGCCAAGAGACCCAGTACTTC
CASSAGGRQETQYF
>-|TRBJ1-5|TRBV19|-
TGTGCCAGTAGTACCCTACAGGGAAGCAATCAGCCCCAGCATTTT
CASSTLQGSNQPQHF
>once|TRBJ1-4|TRBV7-2|-
TGTGCCAGCAGCTTAGACAGTACAACTAATGAAAAACTGTTTTTT
CASSLDSTTNEKLFF
>-|TRBJ1-1|TRBV7-2|-
TGTGCCAGCAGCTTACGGGGCCGACACTCTGAAGCTTTCTTT
CASSLRGRHSEAFF
>-|TRBJ2-6|TRBV3-1/TRBV3-2|-
TGTGCCAGCAGCCAGGAATCTGGGGCCAACGTCCTGACTTTC
CASSQESGANVLTF
>once|TRBJ2-6|TRBV9|-
TGTGCCAGCAGCGTCGGTCCCACAACTGGGGCCAACGTCCTGACTTTC
CASSVGPTTGANVLTF
>few|TRBJ2-3|TRBV10-3|TRBD2
TGTGCCATCAGTGAGCGACTAGCGGGGATCGGGCAGGTAGATACGCAGTATTTT
CAISERLAGIGQVDTQYF
>-|TRBJ2-2|TRBV30|-
TGTGCCTGGAGTGACAACCCAGCCGGGGAGCTGTTTTTT
CAWSDNPAGELFF
>-|TRBJ2-7|TRBV5-6|TRBD2
TGTGCCAGCAGGTCGGGACTACGTGGCGAGCAGTACTTC
CASRSGLRGEQYF
>-|TRBJ1-1|TRBV3-1/TRBV3-2|-
TGTGCCAGCAGCCAACGGGGCAGGCTGAACACTGAAGCTTTCTTT
CASSQRGRLNTEAFF
>-|TRBJ2-3|TRBV24-1|TRBD1
TGTGCCACCAGTGAGGGCCGGGACAGGGAGGGCACAGATACGCAGTATTTT
CATSEGRDREGTDTQYF
>-|TRBJ1-6|TRBV7-9|-
TGTGCCAGCAGCTTAGCGACCGGGACACCAAATTCACCCCTCCACTTT
CASSLATGTPNSPLHF
>-|TRBJ2-1|TRBV5-1|-
TGCGCCAGCAGCGGAAACACGGACAATGAGCAGTTCTTC
CASSGNTDNEQFF
>-|TRBJ1-6|TRBV14|-
TGTGCCAGCAGCCTTGGTAGCTCCTATAATTCACCCCTCCACTTT
CASSLGSSYNSPLHF
>few|TRBJ2-5|TRBV27|TRBD1
TGTGCCAGCAGTTCCGGACAGGGTGGGGTAGAGACCCAGTACTTC
CASSSGQGGVETQYF
>-|TRBJ1-1|TRBV10-3|TRBD1
TGTGCCATCAGTGCTAGGGACAGAGAGAACACTGAAGCTTTCTTT
CAISARDRENTEAFF
>-|TRBJ1-5|TRBV10-3|-
TGTGCCATCGGGAGAGACAATCAGCCCCAGCATTTT
CAIGRDNQPQHF
>-|TRBJ2-3|TRBV11-1|TRBD2
TGTGCCAGCAGCTCGCCGGGACTAGTGGATACGCAGTATTTT
CASSSPGLVDTQYF
>-|TRBJ2-1|TRBV7-9|-
TGTGCCAGCAGCTTAGGGGCTATGGCGGCAACTGACAATGAGCAGTTCTTC
CASSLGAMAATDNEQFF
>-|TRBJ2-2|TRBV19|-
TGTGCCAGTAGTCTCTATCAGTGGGACACCGAGTCAGTTTCGAACACCGGGGAGCTGTTTTTT
CASSLYQWDTESVSNTGELFF
>-|TRBJ1-2|TRBV9|-
TGTGCCAGCAGCGTAGGCCCCCTCCCTGAATATGGCTACACCTTC
CASSVGPLPEYGYTF
>once|TRBJ2-2|TRBV11-3|TRBD1
TGTGCCAGCAGCCCGGGACAGGGAACCGGGGAGCTGTTTTTT
CASSPGQGTGELFF
>-|TRBJ2-5|TRBV30|TRBD1
TGTGCCTGGAGTGTAGGGGCAGGGGGCTACGAGACCCAGTACTTC
CAWSVGAGGYETQYF